This T cell receptor beta chain was identified in a study of patients and donors after allogeneic stem cell transplantation. The length of the CDR3 is 12 residues. Germline loops: CDR1 SNHLY, CDR2 FYNNEI. Deletions cut 7 bases from V and 5 bases from J, with 10 bases between. TCRdb re-called the RT-PCR reads through MiXCR, storing one row per CDR3 protein. Of over 400,000 distinct CDR3 sequences in the sample, 16% are singletons; the top ten hold over 6%. The receptor comes from a human donor who was either an allogeneic HSCT recipient or a stem cell or donor lymphocyte infusion donor (not recorded which). It is not recorded whose cells these are; they may come from a transplant donor. The sequenced sample was blood, either unsorted or a sorted T cell fraction (not recorded which). J is TRBJ2-3 and V is TRBV2; no clear D. For the CDR3, the DNA is TGTGCCAGCACCCCCCAAGAAGATACGCAGTATTTT. The encoded protein is CASTPQEDTQYF.